This record looks at one TCR beta chain sequence and its context. The data belong to a study of OX40 agonist ivuxolimab in advanced cancers. Whole-study context: Ivuxolimab was administered intravenously to patients at 0.01 to 10 mg/kg every 2 weeks.

Here immunoSEQ multiplex PCR was the method, and the copy in TCRdb shows in-frame clones only, minus some. The sample yields approximately 70,000 clones, 83% seen once. Trimming took 3 bases from V and 10 from J; bases not matched to a gene: 3. Per germline, CDR1 MNHNY and CDR2 SVGAGI (reference sequence). The CDR3 runs 12 residues. The TCR was taken from an adult with an advanced solid tumor such as melanoma, head and neck, liver or kidney cancer. Sequences were derived from CD4+ or CD8+ T cells sorted from blood, sampled in a trial of the OX40 agonist ivuxolimab. The rearrangement joins TRBV6-6 to TRBJ2-1, with 7 bases fitting TRBD2. CDR3 residues: CASSYGLGEQFF. The DNA for the CDR3 is TGTGCCAGCAGTTATGGACTAGGGGAGCAGTTCTTC.